A selection of T cell receptor beta chains follows, all from one sample in a study of blood T cell repertoires in COVID-19. Data came from immunoSEQ multiplex PCR; TCRdb stores just in-frame clones and leaves some out. The sample consists of fewer than 300,000 clones, 88% of them appearing once. Sequencing was performed on peripheral blood. The receptors were sampled from a man aged 55 to 70 who had recovered from COVID-19. The CDR3 runs from the conserved cysteine through the conserved F or W. A D gene is named only where the DNA matches it firmly. Only part of the rows carry a size: once, few, many, or a class if the clone is expanded.

D gene: NA
V gene: TRBV19
J gene: TRBJ2-1
clone size: NA
CDR3 DNA: TGTGCCAGTAGATCCGGGGGAGACACTTACAATGAGCAGTTCTTC
CDR3 protein: CASRSGGDTYNEQFF

D gene: NA
V gene: TRBV3-1/TRBV3-2
J gene: TRBJ1-2
clone size: NA
CDR3 DNA: TGTGCCAGCAGCCAGGTTAGGGGCAACTATGGCTACACCTTC
CDR3 protein: CASSQVRGNYGYTF

D gene: NA
V gene: TRBV6-5
J gene: TRBJ1-6
clone size: NA
CDR3 DNA: TGTGCCAGCATCCTGGCAGCGGGTTCACCCCTCCACTTT
CDR3 protein: CASILAAGSPLHF

D gene: TRBD1
V gene: TRBV10-3
J gene: TRBJ1-6
clone size: NA
CDR3 DNA: TGTGCCATCAGTCAGGGACAGGACTATAATTCACCCCTCCACTTT
CDR3 protein: CAISQGQDYNSPLHF

D gene: TRBD1
V gene: TRBV10-3
J gene: TRBJ2-3
clone size: NA
CDR3 DNA: TGTGCCATCAGCCGGGACAGGGGATCCGATACGCAGTATTTT
CDR3 protein: CAISRDRGSDTQYF

D gene: TRBD2
V gene: TRBV7-2
J gene: TRBJ2-1
clone size: NA
CDR3 DNA: TGTGCCAGCAGCGGGCTAGCGGGGGGGCGAGGCGTGGGCAATGAGCAGTTCTTC
CDR3 protein: CASSGLAGGRGVGNEQFF

D gene: NA
V gene: TRBV14
J gene: TRBJ1-1
clone size: NA
CDR3 DNA: TGTGCCAGCAGCCGGAGTAACACTGAAGCTTTCTTT
CDR3 protein: CASSRSNTEAFF

D gene: TRBD2
V gene: TRBV7-2
J gene: TRBJ2-5
clone size: NA
CDR3 DNA: TGTGCCAGCAGCTCCGGGGGGGCCGGTGAGACCCAGTACTTC
CDR3 protein: CASSSGGAGETQYF

D gene: NA
V gene: TRBV3-1/TRBV3-2
J gene: TRBJ2-5
clone size: NA
CDR3 DNA: TGTGCCAGCAGCCTGAGGAGGGGCGTTCTTGTCAGGGAGACCCAGTACTTC
CDR3 protein: CASSLRRGVLVRETQYF

D gene: NA
V gene: TRBV11-2
J gene: TRBJ2-5
clone size: NA
CDR3 DNA: TGTGCCAGCAGCCGGGATAGAGATGAGACCCAGTACTTC
CDR3 protein: CASSRDRDETQYF

D gene: NA
V gene: TRBV12-3/TRBV12-4
J gene: TRBJ2-3
clone size: NA
CDR3 DNA: TGTGCCAGCAGTAAGCTGAACGCAGATACGCAGTATTTT
CDR3 protein: CASSKLNADTQYF

D gene: TRBD1
V gene: TRBV27
J gene: TRBJ2-1
clone size: once
CDR3 DNA: TGTGCCAGCAGTCCCCGGGACAGCAAATACAATGAGCAGTTCTTC
CDR3 protein: CASSPRDSKYNEQFF

D gene: NA
V gene: TRBV7-8
J gene: TRBJ1-4
clone size: NA
CDR3 DNA: TGTGCCAGCAGCTCCCCCCGCCGGACAGCGATTGCAACTAATGAAAAACTGTTTTTT
CDR3 protein: CASSSPRRTAIATNEKLFF

D gene: NA
V gene: TRBV27
J gene: TRBJ1-2
clone size: NA
CDR3 DNA: TGTGCCAGCAGTATACTAGCCGACAGAAACTATGGCTACACCTTC
CDR3 protein: CASSILADRNYGYTF

D gene: NA
V gene: TRBV6-5
J gene: TRBJ2-1
clone size: NA
CDR3 DNA: TGTGCCAGCAGAAGTGGGACAAGTGAGCAGTTCTTC
CDR3 protein: CASRSGTSEQFF

D gene: TRBD2
V gene: TRBV5-1
J gene: TRBJ2-5
clone size: NA
CDR3 DNA: TGCGCCAGCAGCTTGACACTAGCGGGGATCCAAGAGACCCAGTACTTC
CDR3 protein: CASSLTLAGIQETQYF

D gene: TRBD1
V gene: TRBV11-3
J gene: TRBJ2-7
clone size: NA
CDR3 DNA: TGTGCCAGCAGCCCGCGTACAGGGGCGCGAGAGCAGTACTTC
CDR3 protein: CASSPRTGAREQYF

D gene: TRBD1
V gene: TRBV19
J gene: TRBJ2-2
clone size: NA
CDR3 DNA: TGTGCCAGTAGTATTGATCCCGGAACAGGGGGAAAGATGGGCGCCGGGGAGCTGTTTTTT
CDR3 protein: CASSIDPGTGGKMGAGELFF

D gene: NA
V gene: TRBV6-2/TRBV6-3
J gene: TRBJ1-5
clone size: NA
CDR3 DNA: TGTGCCAGCAGTCAGGGACAGCCCCAGCATTTT
CDR3 protein: CASSQGQPQHF

D gene: NA
V gene: TRBV5-5
J gene: TRBJ1-5
clone size: NA
CDR3 DNA: TGTGCCAGCAGCTTGGCCGTTAGCAATCAGCCCCAGCATTTT
CDR3 protein: CASSLAVSNQPQHF

D gene: TRBD2
V gene: TRBV2
J gene: TRBJ2-3
clone size: NA
CDR3 DNA: TGTGCCAGCAGTGAATATAAGGGACTAGCGGCAACAGGAGATACGCAGTATTTT
CDR3 protein: CASSEYKGLAATGDTQYF

D gene: NA
V gene: TRBV11-3
J gene: TRBJ2-1
clone size: NA
CDR3 DNA: TGTGCCAGCAGCATAAGGACGGGCGGGGATGAGCAGTTCTTC
CDR3 protein: CASSIRTGGDEQFF

D gene: NA
V gene: TRBV7-2
J gene: TRBJ2-7
clone size: once
CDR3 DNA: TGTGCCAGCAGCTCTATTAAGGGGGTGTCCAGCGAGCAGTACTTC
CDR3 protein: CASSSIKGVSSEQYF

D gene: NA
V gene: TRBV6-5
J gene: TRBJ1-2
clone size: NA
CDR3 DNA: TGTGCCAGCAGGACCACTATGGAGCGAGGCTACACCTTC
CDR3 protein: CASRTTMERGYTF

D gene: NA
V gene: TRBV11-2
J gene: TRBJ1-6
clone size: NA
CDR3 DNA: TGTGCCAGCAGCTTGGACAGCTCTAATTCACCCCTCCACTTT
CDR3 protein: CASSLDSSNSPLHF

D gene: NA
V gene: TRBV10-3
J gene: TRBJ1-6
clone size: NA
CDR3 DNA: TGTGCCATCAGTGAGTCCGGGGATATGGTAGGGATGTATAATTCACCCCTCCACTTT
CDR3 protein: CAISESGDMVGMYNSPLHF

D gene: NA
V gene: TRBV6-5
J gene: TRBJ2-2
clone size: NA
CDR3 DNA: TGTGCCAGCAACGGGGGCACCGGGGAGCTGTTTTTT
CDR3 protein: CASNGGTGELFF

D gene: NA
V gene: TRBV19
J gene: TRBJ1-5
clone size: NA
CDR3 DNA: TGTGCCAGTAGGATGAGCGCCGGCCGGAACAATCAGCCCCAGCATTTT
CDR3 protein: CASRMSAGRNNQPQHF

D gene: TRBD1
V gene: TRBV29-1
J gene: TRBJ1-2
clone size: NA
CDR3 DNA: TGCAGCGTCGCCGAGACAGGGAGAGCTAACTATGGCTACACCTTC
CDR3 protein: CSVAETGRANYGYTF

D gene: NA
V gene: TRBV29-1
J gene: TRBJ2-5
clone size: NA
CDR3 DNA: TGCAGCGTTGAACCCCAACAGGGACCAAAGACCCAGTACTTC
CDR3 protein: CSVEPQQGPKTQYF

D gene: TRBD1
V gene: TRBV6-5
J gene: TRBJ1-1
clone size: NA
CDR3 DNA: TGTGCCAGCAGTTATCAGGGACAGCTGAACACTGAAGCTTTCTTT
CDR3 protein: CASSYQGQLNTEAFF

D gene: TRBD2
V gene: TRBV7-7
J gene: TRBJ2-7
clone size: NA
CDR3 DNA: TGTGCTAGCAGCTTAGGAGCGGGAAGCTCCTACGAGCAGTACTTC
CDR3 protein: CASSLGAGSSYEQYF

D gene: TRBD2
V gene: TRBV6-5
J gene: TRBJ2-5
clone size: NA
CDR3 DNA: TGTGCCAGCAGTTACCGGGGGGGCCTAGAGACCCAGTACTTC
CDR3 protein: CASSYRGGLETQYF

D gene: NA
V gene: TRBV3-1/TRBV3-2
J gene: TRBJ2-3
clone size: once
CDR3 DNA: TGTGCCAGCATCCTCACAGGCACAGATACGCAGTATTTT
CDR3 protein: CASILTGTDTQYF

D gene: NA
V gene: TRBV7-9
J gene: TRBJ2-3
clone size: NA
CDR3 DNA: TGTGCCAGCAGCCCACGGGGGGCAGGGAACACAGATACGCAGTATTTT
CDR3 protein: CASSPRGAGNTDTQYF

D gene: TRBD2
V gene: TRBV7-2
J gene: TRBJ2-2
clone size: NA
CDR3 DNA: TGTGCCAGCACCCGGACTAGCGGGGGGATCGGGACCGGGGAGCTGTTTTTT
CDR3 protein: CASTRTSGGIGTGELFF

D gene: TRBD1
V gene: TRBV12-3/TRBV12-4
J gene: TRBJ2-7
clone size: few
CDR3 DNA: TGTGCCAGCAGGGCCGGGACAGCCTACGAGCAGTACTTC
CDR3 protein: CASRAGTAYEQYF

D gene: TRBD1
V gene: TRBV19
J gene: TRBJ1-6
clone size: NA
CDR3 DNA: TGTGCCAGTGTTGCCGGGACAGGGTATTCACCCCTCCACTTT
CDR3 protein: CASVAGTGYSPLHF

D gene: NA
V gene: TRBV12-2
J gene: TRBJ2-7
clone size: NA
CDR3 DNA: TGTGCAAGTCGCTTAGTGCTACGGGCAGCCGCGACTAGCGGGGGGGTGTACGAGCAGTACTTC
CDR3 protein: CASRLVLRAAATSGGVYEQYF

D gene: TRBD1
V gene: TRBV19
J gene: TRBJ1-6
clone size: NA
CDR3 DNA: TGTGCCAGTAGTACGCGACAGGGAGTCTCCTATAATTCACCCCTCCACTTT
CDR3 protein: CASSTRQGVSYNSPLHF

D gene: TRBD1
V gene: TRBV6-5
J gene: TRBJ2-2
clone size: NA
CDR3 DNA: TGTGCCAGCATTGGGACAGCGAACACCGGGGAGCTGTTTTTT
CDR3 protein: CASIGTANTGELFF